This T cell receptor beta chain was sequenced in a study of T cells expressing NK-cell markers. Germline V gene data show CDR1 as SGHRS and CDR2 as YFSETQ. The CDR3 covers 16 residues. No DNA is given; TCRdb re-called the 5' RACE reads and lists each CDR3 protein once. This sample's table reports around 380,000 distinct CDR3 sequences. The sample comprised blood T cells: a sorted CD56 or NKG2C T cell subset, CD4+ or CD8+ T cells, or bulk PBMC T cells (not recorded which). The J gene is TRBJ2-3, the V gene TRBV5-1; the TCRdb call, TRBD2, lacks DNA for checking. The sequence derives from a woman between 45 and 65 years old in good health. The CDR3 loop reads CASSLVPAGATDTQYF.